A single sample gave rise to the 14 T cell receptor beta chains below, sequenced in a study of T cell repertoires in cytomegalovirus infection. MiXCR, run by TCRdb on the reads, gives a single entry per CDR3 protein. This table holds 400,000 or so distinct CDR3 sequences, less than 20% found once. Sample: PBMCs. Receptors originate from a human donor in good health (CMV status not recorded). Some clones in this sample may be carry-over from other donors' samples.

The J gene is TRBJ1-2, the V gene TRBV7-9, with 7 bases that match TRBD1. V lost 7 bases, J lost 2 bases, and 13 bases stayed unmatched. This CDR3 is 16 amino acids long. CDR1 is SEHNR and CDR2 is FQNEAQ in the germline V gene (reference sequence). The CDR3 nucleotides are TGTGCCAGCACCCGAGGGGGCTATTCGGAGAACTATGGCTACACCTTC. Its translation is CASTRGGYSENYGYTF.

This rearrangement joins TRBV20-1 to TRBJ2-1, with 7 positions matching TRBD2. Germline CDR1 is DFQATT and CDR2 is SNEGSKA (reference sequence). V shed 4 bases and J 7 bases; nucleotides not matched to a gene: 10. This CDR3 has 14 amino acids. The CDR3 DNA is TGCAGTGCTATATCCGGGAGGCGGGGGAATGAGCAGTTCTTC. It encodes CSAISGRRGNEQFF.

This chain's CDR3 is CASSPNRDGTTEAFF. CDR3 in DNA: TGCGCCAGCAGCCCGAACAGGGATGGGACCACGGAAGCTTTCTTT. V usage is TRBV4-1 and J usage is TRBJ1-1, with D possibly matching TRBD1 (6 bases). Trimming took off 4 bases at V and 8 bases at J, with 20 bases between the two ends. Germline CDR1 is MGHRA and CDR2 is YSYEKL. The CDR3 has 15 amino acids.

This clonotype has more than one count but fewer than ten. DNA for the CDR3: TGTGCCAGCAACGGGAACTCTTGGGATCAGCCCCAGCATTTT. Its translation is CASNGNSWDQPQHF. The rearrangement joins TRBV6-2 or TRBV6-3 to TRBJ1-5; unclear D gene. The CDR3 is 14 residues long. The germline gives CDR1 MNHEY, CDR2 SVGEGT. Deletions cut 7 bases from V and 5 bases from J, with 15 bases between.

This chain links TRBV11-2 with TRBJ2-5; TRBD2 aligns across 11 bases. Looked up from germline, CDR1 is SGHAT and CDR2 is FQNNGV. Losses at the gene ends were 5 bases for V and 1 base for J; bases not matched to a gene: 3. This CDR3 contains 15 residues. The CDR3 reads CASSTGLAVQETQYF. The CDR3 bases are TGTGCCAGCAGCACGGGACTAGCGGTCCAAGAGACCCAGTACTTC. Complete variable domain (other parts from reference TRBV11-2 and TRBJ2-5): EAGVAQSPRYKIIEKRQSVAFWCNPISGHATLYWYQQILGQGPKLLIQFQNNGVVDDSQLPKDRFSAERLKGVDSTLKIQPAKLEDSAVYLCASSTGLAVQETQYFGPGTRLLVL.

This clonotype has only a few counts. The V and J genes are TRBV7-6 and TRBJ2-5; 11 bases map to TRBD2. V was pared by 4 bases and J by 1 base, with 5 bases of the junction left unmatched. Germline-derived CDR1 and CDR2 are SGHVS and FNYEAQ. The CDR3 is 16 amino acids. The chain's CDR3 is CASSSRLAGIQETQYF. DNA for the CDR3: TGTGCCAGCAGCTCCCGACTAGCGGGGATCCAAGAGACCCAGTACTTC.

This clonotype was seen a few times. CDR3 in amino acids: CASSLLGGPYNEQFF. As DNA, the CDR3 is TGTGCCAGCAGTTTATTGGGAGGACCCTACAATGAGCAGTTCTTC. The genes are TRBV27 and TRBJ2-1; D is possibly TRBD2 (6 bases). Germline V gene sequence: CDR1 MNHEY, CDR2 SMNVEV (reference sequence). The CDR3 is made up of 15 amino acids. Trimming took off 1 base at V and 2 bases at J, with 9 bases between the two ends.

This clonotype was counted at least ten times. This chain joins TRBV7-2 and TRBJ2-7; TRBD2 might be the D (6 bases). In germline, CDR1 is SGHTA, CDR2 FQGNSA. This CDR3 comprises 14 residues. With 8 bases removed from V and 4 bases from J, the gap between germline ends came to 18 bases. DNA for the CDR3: TGTGCCAGCCGCGGCGTTGGTGGGGGGTACGAGCAGTACTTC. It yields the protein CASRGVGGGYEQYF.

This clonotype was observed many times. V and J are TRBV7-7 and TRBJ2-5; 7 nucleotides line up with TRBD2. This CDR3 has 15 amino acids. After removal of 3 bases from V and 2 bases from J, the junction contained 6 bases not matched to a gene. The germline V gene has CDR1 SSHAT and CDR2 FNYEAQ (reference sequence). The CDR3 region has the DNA TGTGCCAGCAGCTTGAGCGGGGCGAAACAAGAGACCCAGTACTTC. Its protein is CASSLSGAKQETQYF.

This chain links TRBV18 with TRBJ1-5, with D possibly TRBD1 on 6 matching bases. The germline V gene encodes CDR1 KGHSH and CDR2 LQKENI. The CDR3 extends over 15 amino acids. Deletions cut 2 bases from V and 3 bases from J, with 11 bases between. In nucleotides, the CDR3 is TGTGCCAGCTCACCAAACAGGGAAAACAATCAGCCCCAGCATTTT. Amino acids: CASSPNRENNQPQHF.

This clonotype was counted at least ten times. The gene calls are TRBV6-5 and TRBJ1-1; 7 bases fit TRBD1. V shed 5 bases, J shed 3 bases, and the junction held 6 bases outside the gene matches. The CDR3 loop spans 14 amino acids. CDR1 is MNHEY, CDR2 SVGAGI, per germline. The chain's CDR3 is CASSRQGRDTEAFF. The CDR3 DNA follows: TGTGCCAGCAGTCGACAGGGAAGGGACACTGAAGCTTTCTTT.

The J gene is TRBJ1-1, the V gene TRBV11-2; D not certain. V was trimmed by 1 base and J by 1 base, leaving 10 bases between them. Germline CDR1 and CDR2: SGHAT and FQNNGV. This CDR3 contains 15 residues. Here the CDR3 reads CASSLVGSGNTEAFF. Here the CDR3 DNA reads TGTGCCAGCAGCTTAGTGGGTTCAGGGAACACTGAAGCTTTCTTT.

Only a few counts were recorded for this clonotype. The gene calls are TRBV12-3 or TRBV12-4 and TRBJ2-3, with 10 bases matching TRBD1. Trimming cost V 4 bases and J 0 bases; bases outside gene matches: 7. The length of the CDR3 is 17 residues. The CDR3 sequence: CASSWGDRGPSTDTQYF. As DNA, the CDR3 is TGTGCCAGCAGTTGGGGGGACAGGGGACCTAGCACAGATACGCAGTATTTT.

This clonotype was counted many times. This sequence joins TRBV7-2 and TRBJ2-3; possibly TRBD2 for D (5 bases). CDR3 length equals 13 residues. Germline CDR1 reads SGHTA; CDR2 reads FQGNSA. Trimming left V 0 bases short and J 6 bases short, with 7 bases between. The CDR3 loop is CASSLARADTQYF. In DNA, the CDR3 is TGTGCCAGCAGCTTAGCGAGGGCGGATACGCAGTATTTT.